This T cell receptor beta chain was sequenced for a study of T cells in localized non-small cell lung cancer. General study findings and limits: It remains possible that heterogeneity exists, since only one tumor region was sequenced. Appearances in adjacent lung were noted for a median about 60 of the top 100 tumor clones.

A note on this clone: The target antigen is unknown.

The data were produced by immunoSEQ multiplex PCR, yet TCRdb's version contains in-frame clones alone and is incomplete. The sample contains around 1,700 clones, around 30% of which appear only once. CDR3 size: 17 residues. Trimming left V 0 bases short and J 1 base short, with 16 bases between. Germline lookup yields CDR1 SGHRS and CDR2 YFSETQ. The TCR comes from an older male donor with stage II squamous cell lung carcinoma. Material: normal lung tissue next to the tumor, obtained before any cancer treatment. The rearrangement links TRBV5-1 to TRBJ2-5, with D perhaps matching TRBD2 (6 bases). The CDR3 loop is CASSLGVLLGGQETQYF. The CDR3 bases are TGCGCCAGCAGCTTGGGGGTCCTCCTGGGAGGCCAAGAGACCCAGTACTTC.